The clone carrying this T cell receptor (beta chain) has at least ten counts. The data belong to a study of T-cell reconstitution after alpha-beta-depleted transplantation in children. Trimming took off 0 bases at V and 0 bases at J, with 6 bases between the two ends. This CDR3 spans 15 amino acids. Germline assignment: CDR1 SGHVS and CDR2 FQNEAQ. During its preparation, the TCRbeta library received unique molecular identifiers. TCRdb re-analysed the PCR reads in MiXCR, keeping a single row per CDR3 protein. The data contain under 300,000 distinct CDR3 sequences, 9.5% to 13% of them singletons. The V gene is TRBV7-8, the J gene TRBJ1-5; D gene ambiguous. The sequenced sample was peripheral blood, obtained 180 days after TCRalphabeta/CD19-depleted stem cell transplant. The sequence was obtained from a male patient between 2 and 10 years old who had a stem cell transplant for chronic granulomatous disease, so the T cells may come from the graft donor. The CDR3, as DNA: TGTGCCAGCAGCTTAGCGGGATATAGCAATCAGCCCCAGCATTTT. Its translation: CASSLAGYSNQPQHF.